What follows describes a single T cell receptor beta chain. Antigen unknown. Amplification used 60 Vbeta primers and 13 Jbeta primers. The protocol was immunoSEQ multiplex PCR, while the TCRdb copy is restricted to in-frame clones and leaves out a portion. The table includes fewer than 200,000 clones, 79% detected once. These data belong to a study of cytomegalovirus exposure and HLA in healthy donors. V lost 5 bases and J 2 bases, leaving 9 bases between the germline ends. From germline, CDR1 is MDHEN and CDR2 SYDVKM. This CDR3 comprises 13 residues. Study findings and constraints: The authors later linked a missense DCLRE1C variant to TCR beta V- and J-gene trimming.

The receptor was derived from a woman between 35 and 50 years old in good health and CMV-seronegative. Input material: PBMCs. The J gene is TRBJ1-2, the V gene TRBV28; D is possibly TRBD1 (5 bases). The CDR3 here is CASSPQGNYGYTF. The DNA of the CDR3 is TGTGCCAGCAGTCCTCAGGGAAACTATGGCTACACCTTC.